The 21 T cell receptor beta chains below all came from one sample that was sequenced in a study of T cell repertoires in cytomegalovirus infection. TCRdb itself ran the reads through MiXCR, one entry per CDR3 protein. Of roughly 200,000 distinct CDR3 sequences in the sample, 8% to 10% are singletons; the top ten hold approximately 4.2%. The sequenced sample consisted of PBMCs. The receptors shown here come from a human donor in good health (CMV status not recorded). Some clones in this sample may be carry-over from other donors' samples.

This clonotype was detected ten times or more. The chain carries TRBV7-2 and TRBJ1-1, with 9 bases that match TRBD1. CDR1 is SGHTA, CDR2 FQGNSA, per germline. Germline trimming cut 0 bases from V and 5 bases from J; bases unmatched to any gene: 7. The CDR3 runs 16 residues. CDR3 nucleotide sequence: TGTGCCAGCAGCTTAGCCTTCACAGGGGGCCGGACTGAAGCTTTCTTT. This gives the protein CASSLAFTGGRTEAFF.

This clonotype was observed a handful of times. The V call is TRBV4-1, the J call TRBJ1-5; D unresolved. CDR3 size: 12 residues. V lost 0 bases to trimming and J lost 5 bases, with 2 bases between them. Germline V lookup: CDR1 MGHRA, CDR2 YSYEKL. The CDR3 reads CASSQEDQPQHF. CDR3 DNA sequence: TGCGCCAGCAGCCAAGAGGATCAGCCCCAGCATTTT.

This sequence joins TRBV2 and TRBJ2-3; TRBD2 matches 7 bases. V dropped 5 bases and J dropped 7; count of bases not matched to a gene: 12. Per the germline V gene, CDR1 is SNHLY and CDR2 is FYNNEI. The CDR3 spans 15 residues. The CDR3 coding sequence is TGTGCCAGCAGTCGGGGGGAGCCTGCACGAAATACGCAGTATTTT. This codes for CASSRGEPARNTQYF.

The chain joins TRBV12-3 or TRBV12-4 to TRBJ2-7, with D possibly being TRBD2 (5 bases). With 0 bases removed from V and 3 bases from J, the gap between germline ends came to 15 bases. CDR3 size: 16 residues. CDR3 sequence: CASSLAGSRPLYEQYF. The DNA of the CDR3 is TGTGCCAGCAGTTTAGCGGGGAGCAGGCCCCTCTACGAGCAGTACTTC.

This rearrangement joins TRBV28 to TRBJ1-5; perhaps TRBD1 as D (5 bases). Per the germline V gene, CDR1 is MDHEN and CDR2 is SYDVKM. Trimming removed 6 bases from V and 3 bases from J, with 12 bases in between. This CDR3 is built from 14 residues. The CDR3 region has the DNA TGTGCCAGCAGGTCTACAGGTATCAATCAGCCCCAGCATTTT. It codes for CASRSTGINQPQHF.

This clonotype showed up just a few times. The genes are TRBV24-1 and TRBJ2-1; no clear D. This CDR3 comprises 15 residues. Trimming shortened V by 1 base and J by 8 bases, and 14 bases separated the two germline ends. Germline lookup yields CDR1 KGHDR and CDR2 SFDVKD. The CDR3 region has the DNA TGTGCCACCAGTGATTTTGGTCGAGGTAACGATGAGCAGTTCTTC. This sequence encodes CATSDFGRGNDEQFF.

The V gene is TRBV20-1, the J gene TRBJ2-1; 9 bases line up with TRBD2. V trimming: 6 bases; J trimming: 7 bases; junction bases outside the gene matches: 7. In germline, CDR1 is DFQATT, CDR2 SNEGSKA (reference sequence). The CDR3 is 13 amino acids. CDR3 amino acids: CSALAGDRNEQFF. CDR3 coding DNA: TGCAGTGCCTTAGCGGGAGACAGGAATGAGCAGTTCTTC.

This clonotype was observed at least ten times. This chain uses TRBV7-2 with TRBJ2-1; D perhaps matches TRBD2 (6 bases). V lost 4 bases and J 7 bases, leaving 8 bases between the germline ends. The CDR3 runs to 12 residues. Germline loops: CDR1 SGHTA, CDR2 FQGNSA. Here the CDR3 reads CASSSTRNEQFF. The CDR3 nucleotides are TGTGCCAGCAGCTCGACTAGGAATGAGCAGTTCTTC.

This clonotype was counted a few times. The chain employs TRBV5-1 and TRBJ1-1; 7 nucleotides agree with TRBD1. The CDR3 spans 15 residues. CDR1 and CDR2 (germline): SGHRS, YFSETQ. Germline trimming cut 3 bases from V and 0 bases from J; bases unmatched to any gene: 5. Here the CDR3 reads CASSSGTALNTEAFF. The CDR3, as DNA: TGCGCCAGCAGCTCCGGGACAGCATTGAACACTGAAGCTTTCTTT. The variable domain in full, with the rest retrieved from reference TRBV5-1 and TRBJ1-1, is KAGVTQTPRYLIKTRGQQVTLSCSPISGHRSVSWYQQTPGQGLQFLFEYFSETQRNKGNFPGRFSGRQFSNSRSEMNVSTLELGDSALYLCASSSGTALNTEAFFGQGTRLTVV.

This clonotype was detected ten times or more. For the CDR3, the DNA is TGCAGCGTTGCCGCGGAGGACACTGAAGCTTTCTTT. This gives the protein CSVAAEDTEAFF. The chain links TRBV29-1 to TRBJ1-1; the D is unclear. The CDR3 is 12 amino acids. V was clipped by 4 bases and J by 3 bases, with 9 bases between them. The germline V gene encodes CDR1 SQVTM and CDR2 ANQGSEA.

This chain links TRBV11-2 with TRBJ2-1; D remains ambiguous. This CDR3 has 17 residues. With 5 bases removed from V and 0 bases from J, the gap between germline ends came to 17 bases. CDR1 and CDR2 (germline): SGHAT, FQNNGV. CDR3 region: CASSPIRQPSSYNEQFF. The CDR3 DNA is TGTGCCAGCAGCCCAATCAGACAACCTAGCTCCTACAATGAGCAGTTCTTC.

The chain couples TRBV29-1 to TRBJ1-1; 8 bases agree with TRBD1. The CDR3 loop spans 13 amino acids. The J segment lost 4 bases and the V segment lost 2 bases, leaving 3 bases of the junction unmatched. CDR1 and CDR2 (germline): SQVTM, ANQGSEA. CDR3 amino acids: CSVETGGGTEAFF. The CDR3 nucleotides read TGCAGCGTTGAAACAGGGGGTGGCACTGAAGCTTTCTTT.

The table lists this clonotype with many counts. The chain recombines TRBV28 with TRBJ1-4, with a weak D call TRBD1 (6 bases). This CDR3 comprises 14 residues. From germline, CDR1 is MDHEN and CDR2 SYDVKM. Deletions cut 8 bases from V and 3 bases from J, with 13 bases between. This CDR3 is CASFGGGPNEKLFF. CDR3 DNA: TGTGCCAGCTTTGGGGGGGGCCCTAATGAAAAACTGTTTTTT.

CDR3 region: CSGELGLGTGELFF. The CDR3 nucleotides are TGCAGCGGGGAATTAGGGTTAGGGACCGGGGAGCTGTTTTTT. The chain uses TRBV29-1 and TRBJ2-2; D gene ambiguous. Looked up from germline, CDR1 is SQVTM and CDR2 is ANQGSEA. V shed 7 bases and J shed 5 bases, with 17 bases lying between them. The CDR3 is 14 residues long.

This sequence joins TRBV28 and TRBJ2-3; 7 nucleotides agree with TRBD2. With V trimmed by 6 bases and J by 6 bases, 6 bases remained unmatched. The length of the CDR3 is 13 residues. In germline, CDR1 is MDHEN, CDR2 SYDVKM. In DNA form, the CDR3 reads TGTGCCAGCAGCCTGGGGGGGGATGATACGCAGTATTTT. Its translation: CASSLGGDDTQYF.

This sequence joins TRBV6-2 or TRBV6-3 and TRBJ1-1, with TRBD1 matching 8 bases. Per germline, CDR1 MNHEY and CDR2 SVGEGT. V trimming: 6 bases; J trimming: 5 bases; junction bases outside the gene matches: 8. This CDR3 is built from 14 residues. The chain's CDR3 is CASRYTGGQTEAFF. The CDR3 region has the DNA TGTGCCAGCAGGTACACAGGGGGACAAACTGAAGCTTTCTTT.

This clonotype was seen at least ten times. The CDR3: CASIPLGNSGIWVYNEQFF. The DNA for the CDR3 is TGTGCCAGTATCCCATTGGGGAATAGCGGGATCTGGGTATACAATGAGCAGTTCTTC. The rearrangement uses TRBV19 and TRBJ2-1, with TRBD2 matching over 8 bases. This CDR3 spans 19 amino acids. V lost 7 bases, J lost 4 bases, and 21 bases stayed unmatched. CDR1 LNHDA and CDR2 SQIVND come from the germline V gene (reference sequence).

This clonotype was counted many times. The chain uses TRBV29-1 and TRBJ2-3, with 9 bases identical to TRBD2. This CDR3 has 17 residues. The V gene end was trimmed by 6 bases and the J gene end by 0 bases; junction bases not matched to a gene: 13. Germline V gives CDR1 SQVTM, CDR2 ANQGSEA. The CDR3 is CSVSRREGRWSTDTQYF. CDR3 nucleotide sequence: TGCAGCGTCTCTAGGCGGGAGGGCCGATGGAGCACAGATACGCAGTATTTT.

This clonotype was detected a few times. This sequence joins TRBV29-1 and TRBJ2-5, with D unresolved. Trimming shortened V by 3 bases and J by 0 bases, and 8 bases separated the two germline ends. The CDR3 extends over 13 amino acids. Looked up from germline, CDR1 is SQVTM and CDR2 is ANQGSEA. In nucleotides, the CDR3 is TGCAGCGTTGAGTCAGGAAACCAAGAGACCCAGTACTTC. Translation gives CSVESGNQETQYF.

This chain joins TRBV30 and TRBJ2-5; D call uncertain. V was clipped by 3 bases and J by 6 bases, with 8 bases between them. This CDR3 is 11 amino acids long. Germline lookup yields CDR1 GTSNPN and CDR2 SVGIG (reference sequence). The CDR3 nucleotides read TGTGCCTGGAGCCCCGACCAGACCCAGTACTTC. Protein sequence: CAWSPDQTQYF.

This clonotype was recorded many times. V and J are TRBV7-2 and TRBJ2-7; 10 positions agree with TRBD1. V shed 1 base and J 3 bases; nucleotides not matched to a gene: 3. The CDR3 has 15 residues. The germline V gene encodes CDR1 SGHTA and CDR2 FQGNSA. Written as DNA, the CDR3 is TGTGCCAGCAGCTTAGTAGGACAGGGGGTCTACGAGCAGTACTTC. Translation gives CASSLVGQGVYEQYF.